These 22 T cell receptor beta chains were sequenced from one sample in a study of CD8 T cells in Susac syndrome. RNA was extracted with the RNeasy kit, and a quantity of 0.5 to 1 ug was reverse transcribed using random hexamers. TCRdb ran MiXCR on the immunoSEQ multiplex PCR reads and lists one entry per CDR3 protein. The sample carries under 250,000 distinct CDR3 sequences, roughly 93% recorded once. The specimen was CD4+ T cells from PBMCs. The receptors stem from a human donor with multiple sclerosis.

V usage is TRBV20-1 and J usage is TRBJ2-5; the D gene is possibly TRBD1 (6 bases). V was cut by 4 bases and J by 1 base, with 13 bases left in between. The CDR3 contains 14 residues. From germline, CDR1 is DFQATT and CDR2 SNEGSKA (reference sequence). The CDR3: CSAKTGTSQETQYF. DNA of the CDR3: TGCAGTGCTAAGACCGGGACATCCCAAGAGACCCAGTACTTC.

The chain employs TRBV5-1 and TRBJ2-7, with a weak D call TRBD2 (6 bases). V lost 0 bases to trimming and J lost 0 bases, with 13 bases between them. Germline-derived CDR1 and CDR2 are SGHRS and YFSETQ. This CDR3 spans 16 amino acids. CDR3 bases: TGCGCCAGCAGCTTGGATACCGGGACTTACTCCTACGAGCAGTACTTC. As protein: CASSLDTGTYSYEQYF.

The chain couples TRBV19 to TRBJ2-5; D remains ambiguous. The V end was cut by 3 bases, the J end by 2 bases, with 10 bases between. The CDR3 totals 14 residues. Germline CDR1 is LNHDA and CDR2 is SQIVND (reference sequence). CDR3 protein: CASSMLGRQETQYF. The CDR3 bases are TGTGCCAGTAGTATGCTTGGCAGACAAGAGACCCAGTACTTC.

Here the CDR3 DNA reads TGCAGCGCCCTAGCCGGGACCCCGAGTAGGGAAGCTTTCTTT. It translates to CSALAGTPSREAFF. This chain joins TRBV29-1 and TRBJ1-1; D may be TRBD1 (5 bases). Trimming shortened V by 7 bases and J by 8 bases, and 23 bases separated the two germline ends. The CDR3 covers 14 residues. Germline V gene lookup returns CDR1 SQVTM and CDR2 ANQGSEA.

The gene calls are TRBV10-3 and TRBJ1-2; the D gene is possibly TRBD1 (5 bases). V gave up 4 bases and J gave up 5 bases, with 14 bases separating them. This CDR3 is built from 14 residues. Germline CDR1 reads ENHRY; CDR2 reads SYGVKD. Here the CDR3 reads CAISGTGHLYGYTF. The CDR3 DNA reads as TGTGCCATCAGTGGGACCGGACACCTTTATGGCTACACCTTC.

V is TRBV29-1 and J is TRBJ2-5; 12 bases line up with TRBD2. CDR1 and CDR2 from the germline V gene are SQVTM and ANQGSEA. V lost 3 bases and J lost 5; bases outside the gene matches: 13. The CDR3 runs to 17 residues. The CDR3 spells CSVDGLLAGGPWETQYF. As DNA, the CDR3 is TGCAGCGTTGATGGCCTACTAGCGGGAGGACCCTGGGAGACCCAGTACTTC.

The chain couples TRBV30 to TRBJ1-3; D uncertain. The V and J ends lost 3 bases and 4 bases respectively, with 16 bases between them. Per germline, CDR1 GTSNPN and CDR2 SVGIG (reference sequence). This CDR3 has 15 amino acids. CDR3 region: CAWSQGSTLGNTIYF. CDR3 DNA sequence: TGTGCCTGGAGCCAAGGCTCCACGCTCGGAAACACCATATATTTT.

The chain has TRBV6-2 or TRBV6-3 and TRBJ2-7, with 9 bases matching TRBD1. CDR1 is MNHEY and CDR2 is SVGEGT in the germline V gene. The J segment lost 3 bases and the V segment lost 8 bases, leaving 2 bases of the junction unmatched. CDR3 length: 12 residues. The CDR3 nucleotides are TGTGCCAGCCGGGACAGGGTCTACGAGCAGTACTTC. This encodes CASRDRVYEQYF.

V gene TRBV6-1 combines with J gene TRBJ2-7, with D perhaps assigned TRBD1 or TRBD2 (5 bases each). V shed 3 bases and J shed 2 bases, with 11 bases lying between them. The CDR3 sequence is 14 residues long. Per the germline V gene, CDR1 is MNHNS and CDR2 is SASEGT. The CDR3: CASSEGDPAYEQYV. The DNA of the CDR3 is TGTGCCAGCAGTGAGGGGGACCCAGCCTACGAGCAGTACGTC.

The chain couples TRBV12-3 or TRBV12-4 to TRBJ1-2; 7 positions match TRBD1. J lost 2 bases, V lost 5 bases, and 5 bases had no gene match. The CDR3 totals 14 residues. The CDR3 here is CASSRGTANYGYTF. The CDR3 nucleotides read TGTGCCAGCAGTAGAGGGACAGCCAACTATGGCTACACCTTC.

The rearrangement links TRBV12-3 or TRBV12-4 to TRBJ2-3, with D unresolved. Trimming shortened V by 3 bases and J by 1 base, and 8 bases separated the two germline ends. This CDR3 is 14 amino acids long. CDR3 sequence (DNA): TGTGCCAGCAGTTTGAGGTTCCGCACAGATACGCAGTATTTT. This gives the protein CASSLRFRTDTQYF.

CDR3 coding DNA: TGCAGCGTTGAAGACAGGGTGAACACTGAAGCTTTCTTT. Amino acids: CSVEDRVNTEAFF. The chain links TRBV29-1 to TRBJ1-1, with D perhaps matching TRBD1 (5 bases). There are 13 residues in the CDR3. Germline V CDR1 and CDR2: SQVTM, ANQGSEA. Trimming removed 0 bases at V and 0 bases at J, with 5 bases between. Using reference TRBV29-1 and TRBJ1-1 for the parts outside the CDR3, the full variable domain is SAVISQKPSRDICQRGTSLTIQCQVDSQVTMMFWYRQQPGQSLTLIATANQGSEATYESGFVIDKFPISRPNLTFSTLTVSNMSPEDSSIYLCSVEDRVNTEAFFGQGTRLTVV.

The chain combines TRBV18 with TRBJ2-7, with 10 bases fitting TRBD2. The CDR3 extends over 15 amino acids. Germline V gene data show CDR1 as KGHSH and CDR2 as LQKENI. V lost 3 bases and J lost 5; bases outside the gene matches: 7. The CDR3 spells CASSPKAGGPNEQYV. The CDR3 coding sequence is TGTGCCAGCTCACCTAAAGCGGGAGGGCCGAACGAGCAGTACGTC.

V usage is TRBV5-1 and J usage is TRBJ2-3, with D possibly TRBD1 on 5 matching bases. The CDR3 consists of 14 residues. CDR1 and CDR2 (germline): SGHRS, YFSETQ. V lost 0 bases to trimming and J lost 6 bases, with 11 bases between them. The CDR3 coding sequence is TGCGCCAGCAGCTTGGGGACATCCGGGGATACGCAGTATTTT. Translation gives CASSLGTSGDTQYF.

J is TRBJ2-5 and V is TRBV19; TRBD2 is a possible D gene (6 bases). Trimming left V 4 bases short and J 2 bases short, with 17 bases between. Germline V gives CDR1 LNHDA, CDR2 SQIVND (reference sequence). CDR3 length: 16 residues. CDR3: CASSKGRSGLQETQYF. The CDR3 nucleotides read TGTGCCAGTAGTAAAGGGAGGAGCGGGTTACAAGAGACCCAGTACTTC.

J is TRBJ1-4 and V is TRBV6-1, with 8 positions matching TRBD1. J gave up 8 bases and V 5 bases, and 19 bases lay outside the gene matches. The germline V gene encodes CDR1 MNHNS and CDR2 SASEGT. The CDR3 has 18 residues. The CDR3 coding sequence is TGTGCCAGCAGTTATGCGCTACTCTCCGGGACAGGTAGCGAAAAACTGTTTTTT. Amino acid sequence: CASSYALLSGTGSEKLFF.

The chain combines TRBV29-1 with TRBJ1-1; no definite D call. The CDR3 sequence is 12 residues long. In germline, CDR1 is SQVTM, CDR2 ANQGSEA. V gave up 8 bases and J gave up 1 base, with 11 bases separating them. DNA of the CDR3: TGCAGCACACTCTCGGCGAACACTGAAGCTTTCTTT. Amino acid sequence: CSTLSANTEAFF.

This rearrangement joins TRBV27 to TRBJ2-5, with 8 positions matching TRBD1. The germline V gene has CDR1 MNHEY and CDR2 SMNVEV (reference sequence). The V and J ends lost 2 bases and 3 bases, in that order; junction bases with no gene match: 2. The CDR3 has 14 amino acids. Here the CDR3 reads CASSLQTGEETQYF. For the CDR3, the DNA is TGTGCCAGCAGTTTACAGACAGGGGAAGAGACCCAGTACTTC.

The gene calls are TRBV5-5 and TRBJ1-2; TRBD1 matches at 7 bases. Germline V CDR1 and CDR2: SGHKS, YYEKEE (reference sequence). The CDR3 covers 15 residues. V lost 4 bases, J lost 8 bases, and 14 bases stayed unmatched. In DNA, the CDR3 is TGTGCCAGCAGCGGGACCAGACAGGGTTCGGGCGGCTACACCTTC. Its protein product is CASSGTRQGSGGYTF.

This rearrangement joins TRBV3-1 to TRBJ2-7; possibly TRBD2 for D (5 bases). Per germline, CDR1 LGHDT and CDR2 YNNKEL (reference sequence). The V gene lost 7 bases and the J gene lost 2 bases, with 21 bases spanning the gap. CDR3 size: 16 residues. The CDR3 loop reads CASTPEEGRTTYEQYV. In DNA, the CDR3 is TGTGCCAGCACCCCCGAGGAAGGGAGAACTACCTACGAGCAGTACGTC.

The gene calls are TRBV20-1 and TRBJ2-4; D is undetermined. Trimming took 0 bases from V and 8 from J, leaving 14 bases between them. The CDR3 totals 14 residues. Germline-derived CDR1 and CDR2 are DFQATT and SNEGSKA (reference sequence). CDR3 loop: CSARDSLRGDIQYF. The CDR3 bases are TGCAGTGCTAGAGATAGCCTAAGAGGCGACATTCAGTACTTC.

The rearrangement uses TRBV3-1 and TRBJ1-6; D remains ambiguous. V lost 2 bases, J lost 7 bases, and 9 bases lay in between. CDR3 length: 14 residues. CDR1 is LGHDT, CDR2 YNNKEL, per germline (reference sequence). The CDR3 DNA reads TGTGCCAGCAGCCAATCGGACTGGAATTCACCCCTCCACTTT. Its translation is CASSQSDWNSPLHF.